The 24 T cell receptor beta chains given below trace back to one sample, sequenced in a study of regulatory T cells in long-lasting Graves disease (dated by TCRdb to about 2021). The protocol used for the library was multiplex PCR. Sequencing relied on an Illumina HiSeq 4000. iRepertoire HTBI primers and Arm-PCR amplification of CDR3 regions were used to construct TCR beta libraries. TCRdb handled the public reads itself, with Q25 trimming in fastp and clone calling in MiXCR, and kept productive beta chains. Rows matching on CDR3 protein sequence are summarized as one entry with the most common DNA and genes. The sample table lists 350,000 to 500,000 distinct CDR3 sequences, 14% of them with a count of one. The ten biggest clones cover around a sixth of the sample. Interpreted using the paper, the time point label stands for: newly diagnosed GD, antithyroid drugs for less than 3 months. RNA was extracted from PBMCs in TRIzol for both TCR sequencing and RNA sequencing.

These records were also assigned to another study, of T cells in Graves' hyperthyroidism and ophthalmopathy.

This specimen consisted of peripheral blood mononuclear cells (PBMCs), obtained at new diagnosis, from a patient treated with antithyroid drugs. The receptors derive from a woman aged 45-60 years with Graves disease. Donor details come from another sample of the same person, matched by shared clones.

In its sample, this clonotype was seen a few times. The rearrangement links TRBV24-1 to TRBJ2-5; 7 nucleotides agree with TRBD1. The CDR3 is made up of 15 amino acids. The trim removed 4 bases at V and 4 bases at J, leaving 8 bases unmatched. Germline CDR1 reads KGHDR; CDR2 reads SFDVKD. Here the CDR3 DNA reads TGTGCCACCAGTGACTCCGGGACAGCCGGAGAGACCCAGTACTTC. Amino acid sequence: CATSDSGTAGETQYF.

This clonotype was seen ten or more times. The chain couples TRBV12-3 or TRBV12-4 to TRBJ1-4, with a possible D match to TRBD1 (5 bases). V was pared by 5 bases and J by 7 bases, with 11 bases between. There are 13 residues in the CDR3. For the CDR3, the DNA is TGTGCCAGCAGTACAGGCGGGGGTGAAAAACTGTTTTTT. Translated, it gives CASSTGGGEKLFF.

V usage is TRBV6-4 and J usage is TRBJ2-4; 7 nucleotides agree with TRBD1. CDR3 size: 15 residues. The V gene end was trimmed by 3 bases and the J gene end by 3 bases; junction bases not matched to a gene: 5. Looked up from germline, CDR1 is MRHNA and CDR2 is SNTAGT. In nucleotides, the CDR3 is TGTGCCAGCAGTGAAGGTCCAGGGGGCAAAAACATTCAGTACTTC. Amino acids: CASSEGPGGKNIQYF.

Many counts were recorded for this clonotype. The chain recombines TRBV3-1 with TRBJ2-7; 7 nucleotides match TRBD2. Trimming at V came to 1 base and at J to 2 bases, leaving 5 bases not matched to a gene. Germline loops: CDR1 LGHDT, CDR2 YNNKEL (reference sequence). This CDR3 comprises 15 residues. CDR3 bases: TGTGCCAGCAGCCAAGCATTAGGGACTACCTACGAGCAGTACTTC. Amino acids: CASSQALGTTYEQYF.

The rearrangement links TRBV7-9 to TRBJ1-5; D is undetermined. V lost 2 bases to trimming and J lost 4 bases, with 6 bases between them. CDR3 length: 13 residues. Germline-derived CDR1 and CDR2 are SEHNR and FQNEAQ (reference sequence). In DNA form, the CDR3 reads TGTGCCAGCAGCTTAACGGAGAATCAGCCCCAGCATTTT. This encodes CASSLTENQPQHF.

This clonotype has at least ten counts. V gene TRBV19 combines with J gene TRBJ1-5; D is undetermined. CDR1 and CDR2 (germline): LNHDA, SQIVND (reference sequence). V lost 3 bases to trimming and J lost 9 bases, with 15 bases between them. CDR3 length: 14 amino acids. DNA of the CDR3: TGTGCCAGTAGTATCGTGGAAGCGGACCGGCCCCAGCATTTT. Translation: CASSIVEADRPQHF.

This clonotype was seen only a few times. The chain links TRBV19 to TRBJ1-2; weak D call: TRBD1 (6 bases). Germline lookup yields CDR1 LNHDA and CDR2 SQIVND (reference sequence). The CDR3 spans 14 residues. V lost 0 bases and J 8 bases, leaving 13 bases between the germline ends. CDR3 in DNA: TGTGCCAGTAGTATAGATTCGGCGGGGGCCGGCTACACCTTC. It is translated as CASSIDSAGAGYTF.

The table lists this clonotype with a few counts. The CDR3 DNA is TGTGCCAGCAGTTACTCGATGGGGACAGATACGCAGTATTTT. As protein: CASSYSMGTDTQYF. The chain employs TRBV6-5 and TRBJ2-3, with unresolved D. This CDR3 is built from 14 residues. V was trimmed by 0 bases and J by 3 bases, leaving 7 bases between them. Germline loops: CDR1 MNHEY, CDR2 SVGAGI.

This clonotype was found many times. The genes are TRBV5-5 and TRBJ2-1; the match to TRBD2 covers 8 bases. The CDR3 extends over 16 amino acids. Trimming cost V 3 bases and J 3 bases; bases outside gene matches: 8. Germline V lookup: CDR1 SGHKS, CDR2 YYEKEE (reference sequence). CDR3 sequence (DNA): TGTGCCAGCAGCTCAAGAGCGGGAGAGGGCTACAATGAGCAGTTCTTC. It translates to CASSSRAGEGYNEQFF. Drawing the rest from reference TRBV5-5 and TRBJ2-1, the complete variable domain is DAGVTQSPTHLIKTRGQQVTLRCSPISGHKSVSWYQQVLGQGPQFIFQYYEKEERGRGNFPDRFSARQFPNYSSELNVNALLLGDSALYLCASSSRAGEGYNEQFFGPGTRLTVL.

This clonotype was recorded many times. The CDR3 loop is CASSPPSGRANRVFF. CDR3 in DNA: TGTGCCAGCAGTCCCCCTAGCGGGAGGGCCAATCGGGTGTTCTTC. The chain is built from TRBV2 and TRBJ2-1; 12 bases are shared with TRBD2. V lost 5 bases, J lost 15 bases, and 14 bases stayed unmatched. Germline V gene sequence: CDR1 SNHLY, CDR2 FYNNEI. This CDR3 comprises 15 residues.

This sequence joins TRBV10-3 and TRBJ2-4; D is perhaps TRBD1 (6 bases). Germline V gene sequence: CDR1 ENHRY, CDR2 SYGVKD. Trimming cost V 3 bases and J 2 bases, with 11 bases left between them. The CDR3 is made up of 15 amino acids. CDR3 coding DNA: TGTGCCATCAGTGATCGGCAGGGGACCAAAAACATTCAGTACTTC. Translating it yields CAISDRQGTKNIQYF.

J is TRBJ2-2 and V is TRBV6-2 or TRBV6-3; possible D gene TRBD1, 6 bases. CDR1 is MNHEY, CDR2 SVGEGT, per germline. V lost 5 bases, J lost 7 bases, and 20 bases lay in between. The length of the CDR3 is 16 residues. In DNA, the CDR3 is TGTGCCAGCAGTGCCGGACAGCAAGATACTATCGGGGAGCTGTTTTTT. It codes for CASSAGQQDTIGELFF.

This rearrangement joins TRBV7-9 to TRBJ2-2, with 11 nucleotides matching TRBD2. CDR1 is SEHNR, CDR2 FQNEAQ, per germline (reference sequence). The V segment lost 5 bases and the J segment 2 bases; nucleotides outside the gene matches: 16. The CDR3 sequence is 20 residues long. The CDR3 is CASSPVTSGSIRFNTGELFF. CDR3 nucleotide sequence: TGTGCCAGCAGCCCTGTTACTAGCGGGAGTATCCGGTTTAACACCGGGGAGCTGTTTTTT.

On this clonotype itself: The junction differs from germline at one of its ends, possibly a read error. The chain combines TRBV19 with TRBJ1-5; D not resolved. Germline V lookup: CDR1 LNHDA, CDR2 SQIVND (reference sequence). The CDR3 loop spans 13 amino acids. The CDR3 region is CASSIIFNQPQHF. In DNA form, the CDR3 reads TGTGCCAGCAGTATCATCTTCAATCAGCCCCAGCATTTT.

This clonotype was recorded many times. The genes are TRBV30 and TRBJ1-1; no firm D call. Germline CDR1 and CDR2: GTSNPN and SVGIG (reference sequence). Trimming took off 5 bases at V and 5 bases at J, with 9 bases between the two ends. The CDR3 runs to 11 residues. The CDR3 coding sequence is TGTGCCTGGGGACTGTTGACTGAAGCTTTCTTT. Translating it yields CAWGLLTEAFF.

This clonotype was seen a handful of times. The gene calls are TRBV19 and TRBJ2-1; 7 positions agree with TRBD2. The CDR3 consists of 13 residues. CDR1 is LNHDA, CDR2 SQIVND, per germline (reference sequence). J was trimmed by 7 bases and V by 6 bases; bases with no gene match: 6. As DNA, the CDR3 is TGTGCCAGTAGCACGGGACTACTAAATGAGCAGTTCTTC. This encodes CASSTGLLNEQFF.

This clonotype was seen repeatedly, ten times or more. The chain couples TRBV25-1 to TRBJ2-7, with D maybe TRBD2 (8 bases). The CDR3 is 17 amino acids. Deletions cut 4 bases from V and 3 bases from J, with 22 bases between. CDR1 is MGHDK and CDR2 is SYGVNS in the germline V gene. The CDR3 sequence: CASSGGLAGGLYYEQYF. CDR3 nucleotides: TGTGCCAGCAGTGGCGGACTAGCAGGGGGGCTCTACTACGAGCAGTACTTC.

The rearrangement links TRBV10-3 to TRBJ2-7, with a possible D match to TRBD2 (6 bases). V lost 8 bases to trimming and J lost 4 bases, with 12 bases between them. Germline CDR1 reads ENHRY; CDR2 reads SYGVKD. The CDR3 contains 12 residues. This CDR3 reads CAISASVYEQYF. The CDR3 nucleotides read TGTGCCATCTCGGCTAGCGTATACGAGCAGTACTTC.

Ten or more counts support this clonotype. The V and J genes are TRBV20-1 and TRBJ2-2, with D unresolved. CDR3 length: 14 amino acids. Trimming took off 1 base at V and 6 bases at J, with 12 bases between the two ends. The germline V gene has CDR1 DFQATT and CDR2 SNEGSKA (reference sequence). CDR3 nucleotides: TGCAGTGCTAGAGGGTATCTACGGCCCGGGGAGCTGTTTTTT. As protein: CSARGYLRPGELFF.

The rearrangement joins TRBV25-1 to TRBJ2-1; either TRBD1 or TRBD2 may fit D (5 bases each). The ends were cut back, 3 bases at V and 10 bases at J, with 10 bases in the middle. Germline V gene lookup returns CDR1 MGHDK and CDR2 SYGVNS. The CDR3 extends over 12 amino acids. CDR3 amino acids: CASSDSGTEQFF. In DNA form, the CDR3 reads TGTGCCAGCAGTGATTCCGGGACCGAGCAGTTCTTC. The full variable domain, rest sourced from reference TRBV25-1 and TRBJ2-1, is EADIYQTPRYLVIGTGKKITLECSQTMGHDKMYWYQQDPGMELHLIHYSYGVNSTEKGDLSSESTVSRIRTEHFPLTLESARPSHTSQYLCASSDSGTEQFFGPGTRLTVL.

Note on this clonotype: This may be a read error, as it is one base from a much larger clone. V and J are TRBV6-2 or TRBV6-3 and TRBJ2-7; 11 bases are a match to TRBD2. This CDR3 region has 15 residues. Germline CDR1 and CDR2: MNHEY and SVGEGT. V dropped 6 bases and J dropped 2; count of bases not matched to a gene: 6. This chain's CDR3 is CASSSGLADAYEQYF. DNA for the CDR3: TGTGCCAGCAGCTCGGGACTAGCGGACGCCTACGAGCAGTACTTC.

This clonotype was seen many times. This chain uses TRBV18 with TRBJ1-1; D is uncertain. In germline, CDR1 is KGHSH, CDR2 LQKENI. This CDR3 contains 13 residues. The germline V and J ends were trimmed by 0 bases and 0 bases, with 2 bases remaining between them. The CDR3 DNA reads TGTGCCAGCTCACCACCCTTGAACACTGAAGCTTTCTTT. Translation gives CASSPPLNTEAFF. Using reference TRBV18 and TRBJ1-1 for the parts outside the CDR3, the full variable domain is NAGVMQNPRHLVRRRGQEARLRCSPMKGHSHVYWYRQLPEEGLKFMVYLQKENIIDESGMPKERFSAEFPKEGPSILRIQQVVRGDSAAYFCASSPPLNTEAFFGQGTRLTVV.

In this sample, this clonotype turned up many times. The V gene is TRBV20-1, the J gene TRBJ2-1, with no clear D. The CDR3 contains 11 residues. Germline V gene sequence: CDR1 DFQATT, CDR2 SNEGSKA (reference sequence). The V end was cut by 0 bases, the J end by 7 bases, with 4 bases between. The CDR3, as DNA: TGCAGTGCTAGAGAGTTGAATGAGCAGTTCTTC. It translates to CSARELNEQFF.

This clonotype occurred many times. The chain couples TRBV29-1 to TRBJ2-1; 10 bases are shared with TRBD1. CDR3 length: 12 amino acids. The ends lost 6 bases at V and 7 bases at J; junction bases unmatched: 3. Germline lookup yields CDR1 SQVTM and CDR2 ANQGSEA. CDR3 loop: CSVGGQGNEQFF. The CDR3 nucleotides read TGCAGCGTAGGGGGACAGGGGAATGAGCAGTTCTTC.